The 8 T cell receptor beta chains presented below share a single source sample, sequenced in a study of beta chain features in type 1 diabetes. Sequenced material consisted of expressed TCRB transcripts (all of the isolated RNA was reverse transcribed). Assay: immunoSEQ multiplex PCR; the TCRdb copy retains only in-frame clones and omits some. The sample lists about 370,000 clones; around 16% were seen once. The sequenced sample consisted of naive CD4+ T cells from blood. The source is a woman aged 18-29 years in good health.

This clone was seen a handful of times. CDR3 bases: TGCGCCAGCAAAATCGGTGTGCAAGAGACCCAGTACTTC. This sequence encodes CASKIGVQETQYF. The V call is TRBV5-1, the J call TRBJ2-5; D is unclear. V was pared by 6 bases and J by 2 bases, with 11 bases between. The germline gives CDR1 SGHRS, CDR2 YFSETQ. This CDR3 has 13 amino acids.

This clone was counted a few times. The chain employs TRBV18 and TRBJ2-4, with D maybe TRBD2 (5 bases). V lost 0 bases to trimming and J lost 8 bases, with 14 bases between them. CDR3 length: 15 residues. The germline V gene has CDR1 KGHSH and CDR2 LQKENI. In DNA, the CDR3 is TGTGCCAGCTCACCACCGGCGACATGGGGAGACATTCAGTACTTC. Its protein is CASSPPATWGDIQYF.

V is TRBV7-9 and J is TRBJ2-1; TRBD2 agrees at 15 bases. The J segment lost 15 bases and the V segment lost 10 bases, leaving 22 bases of the junction unmatched. CDR1 and CDR2 from the germline V gene are SEHNR and FQNEAQ (reference sequence). The CDR3 totals 17 residues. The CDR3 nucleotides are TGTGCCACCGACTCTACCCCTCTGGGACTAGCGGGAGGAGGTGGGTTCTTC. Amino acids: CATDSTPLGLAGGGGFF.

The chain recombines TRBV7-2 with TRBJ2-4; 9 nucleotides agree with TRBD2. The CDR3 loop spans 16 amino acids. The ends lost 5 bases at V and 7 bases at J; junction bases unmatched: 12. Germline V gene data show CDR1 as SGHTA and CDR2 as FQGNSA. The CDR3 protein is CASSQAAGLALNIQYF. CDR3 sequence (DNA): TGTGCCAGCAGCCAAGCGGCGGGACTAGCTCTGAACATTCAGTACTTC.

On this clone itself: Other DNA sequences within the sample encode an identical CDR3. The J gene is TRBJ2-3, the V gene TRBV29-1; D remains ambiguous. Trimming shortened V by 3 bases and J by 2 bases, and 9 bases separated the two germline ends. The CDR3 contains 13 residues. Germline V gene data show CDR1 as SQVTM and CDR2 as ANQGSEA. The CDR3 loop reads CSVEGRYTDTQYF. The CDR3 region has the DNA TGCAGCGTTGAGGGCAGGTACACAGATACGCAGTATTTT.

This chain connects TRBV5-4 to TRBJ1-2; D gene uncertain. The CDR3 is made up of 14 amino acids. Between the trimmed V and J ends, which lost 2 bases and 2 bases, there was a span of 10 bases. The germline V gene encodes CDR1 SGHNT and CDR2 YYREEE (reference sequence). CDR3 nucleotides: TGTGCCAGCAGCTTAGGTTGGGAGAACTATGGCTACACCTTC. Translated, it gives CASSLGWENYGYTF.

This clone has only a few counts. The chain uses TRBV28 and TRBJ2-5; TRBD2 might be the D (6 bases). This CDR3 has 13 residues. CDR1 and CDR2 from the germline V gene are MDHEN and SYDVKM. V lost 6 bases, J lost 3 bases, and 11 bases lay in between. CDR3 region: CASRTGAKETQYF. CDR3 nucleotides: TGTGCCAGCAGGACGGGAGCGAAAGAGACCCAGTACTTC.

This clone has just one count. At the DNA level, this CDR3 is encoded by other sequences in the same sample as well. CDR3: CASSQDRGQPQHF. In DNA form, the CDR3 reads TGCGCCAGCAGCCAAGATAGGGGCCAGCCCCAGCATTTT. The chain combines TRBV4-3 with TRBJ1-5, with D tentatively TRBD1 (5 bases). The CDR3 is 13 residues long. With 0 bases removed from V and 7 bases from J, the gap between germline ends came to 7 bases. Germline values: CDR1 LGHNA, CDR2 YSLEER.